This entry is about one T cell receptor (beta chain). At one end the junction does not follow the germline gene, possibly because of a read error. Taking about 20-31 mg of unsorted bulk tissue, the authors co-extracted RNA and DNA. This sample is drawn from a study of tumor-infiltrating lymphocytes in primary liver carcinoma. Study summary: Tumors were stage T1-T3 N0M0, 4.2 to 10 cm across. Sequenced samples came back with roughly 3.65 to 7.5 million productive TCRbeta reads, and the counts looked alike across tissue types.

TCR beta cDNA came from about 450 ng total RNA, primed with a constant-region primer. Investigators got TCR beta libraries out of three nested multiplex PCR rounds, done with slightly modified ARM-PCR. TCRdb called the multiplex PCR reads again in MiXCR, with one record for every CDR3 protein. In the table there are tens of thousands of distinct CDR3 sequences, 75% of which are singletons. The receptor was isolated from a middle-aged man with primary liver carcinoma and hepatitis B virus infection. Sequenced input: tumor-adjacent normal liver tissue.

The CDR3 DNA sequence: TGTGCCGGCAGTGTTGAGGGCCTGGACACCGAAGCTTTCTTT. Its protein product is CAGSVEGLDTEAFF. This chain connects TRBV6-1 to TRBJ1-1; a weak D match, TRBD1 (5 bases). The CDR3 has 14 amino acids. Germline-derived CDR1 and CDR2 are MNHNS and SASEGT.